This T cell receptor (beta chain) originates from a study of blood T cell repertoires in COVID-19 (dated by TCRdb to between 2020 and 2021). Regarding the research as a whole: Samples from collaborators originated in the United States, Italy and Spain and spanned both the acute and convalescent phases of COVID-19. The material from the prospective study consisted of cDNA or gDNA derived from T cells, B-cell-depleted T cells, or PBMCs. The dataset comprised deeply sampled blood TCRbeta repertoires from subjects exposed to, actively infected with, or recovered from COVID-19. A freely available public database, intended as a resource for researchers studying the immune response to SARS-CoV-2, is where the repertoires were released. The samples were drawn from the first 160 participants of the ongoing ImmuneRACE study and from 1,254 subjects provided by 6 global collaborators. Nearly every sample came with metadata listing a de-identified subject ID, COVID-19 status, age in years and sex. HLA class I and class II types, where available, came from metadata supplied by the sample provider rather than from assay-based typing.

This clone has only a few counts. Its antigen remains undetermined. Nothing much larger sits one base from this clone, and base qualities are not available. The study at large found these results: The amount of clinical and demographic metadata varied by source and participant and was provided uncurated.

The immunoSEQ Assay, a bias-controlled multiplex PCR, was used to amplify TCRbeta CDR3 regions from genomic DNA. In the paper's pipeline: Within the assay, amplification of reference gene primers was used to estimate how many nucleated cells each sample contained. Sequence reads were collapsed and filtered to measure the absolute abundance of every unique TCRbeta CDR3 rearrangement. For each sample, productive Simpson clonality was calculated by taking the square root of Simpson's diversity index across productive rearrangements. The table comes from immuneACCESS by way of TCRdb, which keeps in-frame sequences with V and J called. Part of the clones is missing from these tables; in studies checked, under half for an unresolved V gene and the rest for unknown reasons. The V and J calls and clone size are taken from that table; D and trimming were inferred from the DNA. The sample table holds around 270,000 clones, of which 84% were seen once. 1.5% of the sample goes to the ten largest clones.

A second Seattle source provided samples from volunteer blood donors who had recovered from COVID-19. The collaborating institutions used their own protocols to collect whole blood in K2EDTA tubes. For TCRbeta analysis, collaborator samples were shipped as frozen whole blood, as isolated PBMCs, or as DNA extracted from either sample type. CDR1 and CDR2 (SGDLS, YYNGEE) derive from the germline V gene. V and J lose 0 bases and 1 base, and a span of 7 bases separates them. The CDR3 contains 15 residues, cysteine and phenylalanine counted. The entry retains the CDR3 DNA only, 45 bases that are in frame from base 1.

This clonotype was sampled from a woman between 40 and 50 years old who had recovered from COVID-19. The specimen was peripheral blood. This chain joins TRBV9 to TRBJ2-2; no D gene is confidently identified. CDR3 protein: CASSVGQVNTGELFF. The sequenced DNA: TGTGCCAGCAGCGTAGGGCAGGTGAACACCGGGGAGCTGTTTTTT.